This T cell receptor (beta chain) originates from a study of cytomegalovirus exposure and HLA in healthy donors. The CDR3 extends over 16 amino acids. This PCR relied on a set of 60 Vbeta primers and 13 Jbeta primers. TCRdb's table, derived via immunoSEQ multiplex PCR, lists solely in-frame clones and lacks some. The repertoire consists of approximately 190,000 clones, with around 85% occurring once and the leading ten covering around 4%. The rearrangement joins TRBV12-2 to TRBJ2-2; TRBD2, the table's D call, was not compared with the DNA. TRBV12-2 is noted as a pseudogene. Specimen: PBMCs. The origin of this receptor is a man aged 45 to 65 in good health and CMV-seronegative. The CDR3 spells CASRLGLAGHTGELFF. CDR3 DNA sequence: TGTGCAAGTCGCTTAGGGTTAGCGGGGCACACCGGGGAGCTGTTTTTT.